This T cell receptor (beta chain) was sequenced for a study of T cells in Graves' hyperthyroidism and ophthalmopathy. Germline CDR1 is MDHEN and CDR2 is SYDVKM. The CDR3 runs to 15 residues. Of note for this clonotype: Its antigen is undetermined. A junction boundary mismatches the germline segment, possibly from a read error.

The study's findings and limits: With a median lead of roughly 6.2 months before onset, the model predicted ophthalmopathy.

Regions amplified from RNA transcripts were the TCR beta CDR3 regions. HTBI primers were used for first-round RT-PCR of the TCR CDR3. One entry per CDR3 protein, called by TCRdb with MiXCR from the multiplex PCR reads. The sample includes about 290,000 distinct CDR3 sequences, roughly 13% of them seen just once. The PBMCs were sourced from fresh peripheral blood (around 10 ml). V gene TRBV28 combines with J gene TRBJ2-7, with D maybe TRBD1 (6 bases). This TCR derives from a woman between 40 and 50 years old with Graves' hyperthyroidism. What was sequenced was blood. The CDR3: CASNLSPGATYEQYF. CDR3 nucleotide sequence: TGTGCCAGCAATTTATCCCCAGGGGCGACCTACGAGCAGTACTTC.